This T cell receptor beta chain was retrieved from a study of cytomegalovirus exposure and HLA in healthy donors. Notes on the study in general: Per published reports, the classifier diagnosed cytomegalovirus status with high specificity and sensitivity. A later examination showed that TCR association rates differed by HLA locus, with DRB1 most and HLA-C fewest. The study put under 200 TCR beta chains on its list as cytomegalovirus-associated. Later analysis identified a missense DCLRE1C variant that was linked to TCR beta V- and J-gene trimming.

The PCR employed 60 Vbeta primers together with 13 Jbeta primers. TCRdb's copy holds only in-frame clones and misses some; the assay was immunoSEQ multiplex PCR. This sample's table reports 45,000 to 70,000 clones. From germline, CDR1 is MDHEN and CDR2 SYDVKM. The CDR3 totals 13 residues. Trimming removed 4 bases at V and 3 bases at J, with 9 bases between. Concerning this clone: Antigen: not known.

Sequenced: PBMCs. The chain combines TRBV28 with TRBJ1-2; D is ambiguous. This receptor was identified in a woman aged 25-40 years in good health and CMV-seropositive. For the CDR3, the DNA is TGTGCCAGCAGTTCCGAGACACACTATGGCTACACCTTC. It translates to CASSSETHYGYTF.